Sequencing of this T cell receptor beta chain was carried out in a study of graft-versus-host responses after intestinal transplantation listed by TCRdb under 2021. Background on the whole study: Recipients received multivisceral, liver-intestinal, or isolated intestinal transplants. After intestinal transplantation, graft-versus-host and host-versus-graft alloreactive T cell clones in the graft, circulation and bone marrow were tracked using bulk TCR-beta CDR3 sequencing. Every recipient was given anti-thymocyte globulin induction, then maintenance tacrolimus and steroids for about three years. Rather than going through the commercial service, samples from three later patients were sequenced in-house on an Illumina MiSeq and processed with MiXCR. Donor T cell macrochimerism was defined as a peak of at least 4% donor T cells among recipient peripheral blood mononuclear cells. The cohort enrolled about two dozen intestinal transplant recipients, one of whom was a retransplant, and a few patients without pretransplant specimens were excluded. Alloreactive clones were identified by sequencing pre-transplant mixed lymphocyte reaction products and comparing these products with unstimulated pre-transplant donor and recipient T cells. General study outcomes and caveats: Early after transplant, declines in HvG clones were associated with peak levels of circulating GvH clones. The relatively low number and heterogeneity of intestinal transplant patients limited the conclusions. In the allografts of patients with donor T cell macrochimerism, GvH to HvG T cell clonal ratios were high. GvH clones were detected in recipient bone marrow, and some appeared earlier in ileal mucosa or blood, consistent with an intestinal mucosal origin.

CDR1 and CDR2 are read off the germline V gene as WSHSY and SAAADI. Including cysteine and phenylalanine, the CDR3 has 17 amino acids. The sequence is cut down to CDR3 DNA, 51 bases in frame from base 1. V lost 0 bases and J lost 5 bases, and the count of bases not matched to a germline gene is 12. Note on this clone: This receptor's antigen is unknown. No much larger clone is present one base from it, and per-base qualities are unavailable.

In the first month after transplant, blood samples were collected up to 4 times, and after that at least monthly when available. The library was built by means of the immunoSEQ multiplex PCR assay. Adaptive Biotechnologies carried out high-throughput TCR-beta CDR3 sequencing of genomic DNA for most patients. The original pipeline was this. Adaptive's ImmunoSEQ software supplied the TCR sequencing data for 18 patients, while MiXCR and VDJtools were used to process a few other patients. CDR3 nucleotide sequences shared between donor and recipient were removed because the origin of such sequences could not be assigned. To count as alloreactive, a clone needed at least 2-fold expansion over unstimulated cells and a minimum CFSE-low frequency of 0.002% (template counts) or 0.001% (read counts). A clone was considered mappable if detected in the sequenced pre-transplant spleen, lymph node, or MLR CFSE-low populations of the donor or recipient. The cumulative frequency of alloreactive clones was calculated as a percentage of all sequences, weighted by copy number. Drawn from immuneACCESS, this table holds only the in-frame rearrangements with V and J called that TCRdb kept. Clones are partly lost; checked studies trace under half to an unresolved V gene and leave the rest unexplained. That table furnishes V, J and clone size, whereas the DNA furnished D and trimming. A total of almost 20,000 clones appear in this sample, about nine tenths of them only once. The ten largest clones capture roughly 9.4% of the sample.

The starting material was PBMCs, obtained about 240 days after intestinal transplant. This TCR was recovered from a human patient who received an intestinal transplant, so some T cells may come from the graft donor. The chain joins TRBV10-2 to TRBJ2-7; TRBD1 fits 8 bases in the junction. The CDR3 protein sequence reads: CASSESEFWTGFHEQYF. The DNA sequence reads TGCGCCAGCAGTGAGTCGGAGTTTTGGACAGGGTTCCACGAGCAGTACTTC.